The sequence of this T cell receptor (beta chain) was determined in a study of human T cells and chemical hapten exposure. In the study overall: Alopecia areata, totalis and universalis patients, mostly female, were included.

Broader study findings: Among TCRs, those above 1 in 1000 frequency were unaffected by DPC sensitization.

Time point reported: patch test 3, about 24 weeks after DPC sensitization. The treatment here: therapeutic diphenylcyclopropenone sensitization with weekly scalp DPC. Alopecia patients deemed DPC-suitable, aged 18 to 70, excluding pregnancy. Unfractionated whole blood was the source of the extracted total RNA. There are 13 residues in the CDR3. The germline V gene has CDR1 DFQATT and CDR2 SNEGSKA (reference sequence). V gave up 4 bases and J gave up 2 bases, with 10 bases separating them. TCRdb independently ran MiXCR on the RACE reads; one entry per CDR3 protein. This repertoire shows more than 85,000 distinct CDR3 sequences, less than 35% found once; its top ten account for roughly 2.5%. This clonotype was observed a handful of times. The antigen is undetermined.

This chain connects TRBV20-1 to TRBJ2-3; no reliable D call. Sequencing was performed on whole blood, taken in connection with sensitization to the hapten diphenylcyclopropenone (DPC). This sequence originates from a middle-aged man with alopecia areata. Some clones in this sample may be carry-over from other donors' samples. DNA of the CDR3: TGCAGTGCTAACGGTGAAGCCACAGATACGCAGTATTTT. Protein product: CSANGEATDTQYF.